These 26 T cell receptor beta chains were sequenced from one sample in a study of patients and donors after allogeneic stem cell transplantation. A single record per CDR3 protein comes from TCRdb applying MiXCR to the RT-PCR reads. The data contain about a million distinct CDR3 sequences, 15% to 20% of them singletons. The sequenced material came from blood, either unsorted or a sorted T cell fraction (not recorded which). The receptors come from a human donor who was either an allogeneic HSCT recipient or a stem cell or donor lymphocyte infusion donor (not recorded which). It is not recorded whose cells these are; they may come from a transplant donor.

This clonotype was counted only a few times. V and J are TRBV21-1 and TRBJ2-4; TRBD1 is the table's D call and was not checked against the DNA. TRBV21-1 is reported as a pseudogene. The CDR3 has 15 amino acids. The CDR3 region has the DNA TGTGCCAGCATGGGGGCGGGGGGGCTAAAAAACATTCAGTACTTC. Translating gives CASMGAGGLKNIQYF.

The sample holds a few counts of this clonotype. The chain has TRBV7-2 and TRBJ2-3; D might be TRBD2 (5 bases). V lost 4 bases and J lost 4, with 12 bases in between. CDR3 length: 14 amino acids. CDR1 is SGHTA, CDR2 FQGNSA, per germline. The DNA for the CDR3 is TGTGCCAGCAGCTCTAGAAGAGGGCCAGATACGCAGTATTTT. Translation gives CASSSRRGPDTQYF.

The genes are TRBV7-9 and TRBJ2-7, with TRBD1 matching 10 bases. Per the germline V gene, CDR1 is SEHNR and CDR2 is FQNEAQ (reference sequence). V shed 4 bases and J 4 bases; nucleotides not matched to a gene: 7. The CDR3 loop spans 15 amino acids. The CDR3 nucleotides read TGTGCCAGCAGCTCCCTCCGGGACAGGGGTTACGAGCAGTACTTC. The encoded protein is CASSSLRDRGYEQYF.

This chain links TRBV12-5 with TRBJ1-1; D gene unclear. CDR1 and CDR2 from the germline V gene are LGHNT and FRNRAP. V was shortened by 4 bases and J by 1 base, with 13 bases between the two germline ends. This CDR3 has 15 residues. CDR3 nucleotides: TGTGCTAGTGGTTCTCCCTCCGGCCGGAACACTGAAGCTTTCTTT. Protein: CASGSPSGRNTEAFF.

In its sample, this clonotype was seen once. The chain recombines TRBV20-1 with TRBJ2-1; the D gene is possibly TRBD1 (7 bases). Trimming removed 0 bases from V and 8 bases from J, with 17 bases in between. Germline loops: CDR1 DFQATT, CDR2 SNEGSKA (reference sequence). The CDR3 extends over 15 amino acids. CDR3: CSARDRGTVVDEQFF. CDR3 in DNA: TGCAGTGCTAGAGATCGCGGGACAGTGGTCGATGAGCAGTTCTTC.

This clonotype was seen a few times. The rearrangement uses TRBV6-2 or TRBV6-3 and TRBJ2-7; unclear D gene. The length of the CDR3 is 16 residues. V lost 2 bases to trimming and J lost 2 bases, with 16 bases between them. Germline assignment: CDR1 MNHEY and CDR2 SVGEGT. This chain's CDR3 is CASSYGRKGTPYEQYF. The CDR3 bases are TGTGCCAGCAGTTACGGTCGGAAGGGAACCCCCTACGAGCAGTACTTC.

The chain is built from TRBV7-6 and TRBJ2-2; 7 bases are a match to TRBD2. V shed 5 bases, J shed 2 bases, and the junction held 14 bases outside the gene matches. The CDR3 totals 18 residues. Looked up from germline, CDR1 is SGHVS and CDR2 is FNYEAQ. The CDR3: CASSTWLGGGGNTGELFF. The CDR3 DNA reads TGTGCCAGCAGCACCTGGCTGGGAGGCGGGGGTAACACCGGGGAGCTGTTTTTT.

The chain couples TRBV20-1 to TRBJ2-7; TRBD1 is a possible D gene (6 bases). The CDR3 contains 13 residues. V lost 3 bases to trimming and J lost 0 bases, with 9 bases between them. Germline loops: CDR1 DFQATT, CDR2 SNEGSKA (reference sequence). Here the CDR3 DNA reads TGCAGTGCTAGTCGGACAGCCTCCTACGAGCAGTACTTC. The encoded protein is CSASRTASYEQYF.

The chain combines TRBV4-2 with TRBJ1-1; a weak D match, TRBD1 (6 bases). The CDR3 covers 14 residues. The V end lost 1 base, the J end lost 6 bases, and 12 bases lay between the germline ends. Germline CDR1 and CDR2: LGHNA and YNFKEQ. The CDR3: CASSQAGGLAEAFF. The CDR3 DNA reads as TGTGCCAGCAGCCAAGCGGGGGGGCTCGCTGAAGCTTTCTTT.

This clonotype was observed a handful of times. The chain joins TRBV7-2 to TRBJ1-1, with 9 bases fitting TRBD1. This CDR3 has 17 residues. Germline V lookup: CDR1 SGHTA, CDR2 FQGNSA. Trimming at V came to 3 bases and at J to 5 bases, leaving 13 bases not matched to a gene. The CDR3 is CASSLYPGQGWSTEAFF. DNA for the CDR3: TGTGCCAGCAGCTTGTATCCGGGACAGGGCTGGTCGACTGAAGCTTTCTTT.

DNA for the CDR3: TGCGCCAGCAGCTTGCTGGGGGCGAACAATCAGCCCCAGCATTTT. Translated, it gives CASSLLGANNQPQHF. The chain is built from TRBV5-1 and TRBJ1-5; D is possibly TRBD1 (6 bases). Germline CDR1 and CDR2: SGHRS and YFSETQ. Trimming stripped 1 base from V and 3 bases from J, with 11 bases between. The CDR3 totals 15 residues.

This clonotype has a count of ten or more. CDR3 bases: TGTGCCAGCAGTTTATGGTCGGGGAACACTGAAGCTTTCTTT. It yields the protein CASSLWSGNTEAFF. This sequence joins TRBV27 and TRBJ1-1; D uncertain. V lost 1 base to trimming and J lost 1 base, with 7 bases between them. The germline CDR1 and CDR2 sequences are MNHEY and SMNVEV (reference sequence). The CDR3 spans 14 residues.

In its sample, this clonotype was seen a few times. The gene calls are TRBV7-8 and TRBJ2-2; 10 bases align to TRBD2. This CDR3 has 18 residues. Trimming cost V 5 bases and J 0 bases; bases outside gene matches: 9. Germline values: CDR1 SGHVS, CDR2 FQNEAQ. CDR3 region: CASSRSGSGGPNTGELFF. In DNA, the CDR3 is TGTGCCAGCAGCCGTTCGGGTAGCGGGGGGCCGAACACCGGGGAGCTGTTTTTT.

This clonotype was counted only a few times. The CDR3 coding sequence is TGTGCCAGCAGCTTAAGGGACAGGGCTGCCAATTTGAGGGAGCAGTACTTC. Its translation: CASSLRDRAANLREQYF. The V call is TRBV7-2, the J call TRBJ2-7; 9 nucleotides line up with TRBD1. Looked up from germline, CDR1 is SGHTA and CDR2 is FQGNSA. This CDR3 spans 17 amino acids. Trimming at V came to 2 bases and at J to 7 bases, leaving 15 bases not matched to a gene.

This clonotype was counted ten times or more. The rearrangement uses TRBV12-3 or TRBV12-4 and TRBJ2-1; D remains unclear. Trimming took 6 bases from V and 0 from J, leaving 12 bases between them. The CDR3 spans 15 residues. This CDR3 is CASRQARSSYNEQFF. In nucleotides, the CDR3 is TGTGCCAGCAGACAAGCGAGGAGCTCCTACAATGAGCAGTTCTTC.

This clonotype was counted only a few times. This chain uses TRBV20-1 with TRBJ2-7, with 10 positions matching TRBD1. CDR1 is DFQATT, CDR2 SNEGSKA, per germline (reference sequence). V shed 6 bases, J shed 3 bases, and the junction held 11 bases outside the gene matches. The CDR3 is 15 amino acids. CDR3 nucleotide sequence: TGCAGTGCCCTACTCGGGACAGGGGTGATCTACGAGCAGTACTTC. Translation gives CSALLGTGVIYEQYF.

There are a few counts of this clonotype. The chain joins TRBV6-1 to TRBJ1-6; D call uncertain. Germline CDR1 and CDR2: MNHNS and SASEGT. Trimming removed 6 bases from V and 0 bases from J, with 3 bases in between. CDR3 length: 13 residues. CDR3 loop: CASRVSYNSPLHF. CDR3 bases: TGTGCCAGCAGGGTCTCCTATAATTCACCCCTCCACTTT.

V gene TRBV6-2 or TRBV6-3 combines with J gene TRBJ2-1; no definite D call. V was shortened by 5 bases and J by 5 bases, with 13 bases between the two germline ends. The CDR3 has 14 amino acids. CDR1 and CDR2 from the germline V gene are MNHEY and SVGEGT. The CDR3 region is CASSNPGPNNEQFF. CDR3 nucleotides: TGTGCCAGCAGTAACCCCGGGCCGAACAATGAGCAGTTCTTC.

This clonotype was observed a few times. This chain uses TRBV7-9 with TRBJ2-5; D may be TRBD1 or TRBD2 (6 bases each). In germline, CDR1 is SEHNR, CDR2 FQNEAQ (reference sequence). Trimming removed 2 bases at V and 7 bases at J, with 11 bases between. The CDR3 has 13 amino acids. The CDR3 DNA reads TGTGCCAGCAGCTTAACGGAGGGGGGGACCCAGTACTTC. Translating it yields CASSLTEGGTQYF.

This sequence joins TRBV20-1 and TRBJ1-5, with TRBD1 as a possible D gene (6 bases). Deletions cut 5 bases from V and 4 bases from J, with 18 bases between. Germline CDR1 DFQATT, CDR2 SNEGSKA (reference sequence). CDR3 length: 15 residues. For the CDR3, the DNA is TGCAGTGCTCCTTTTAAGGGGGGGGGAAATCAGCCCCAGCATTTT. As protein: CSAPFKGGGNQPQHF.

This clonotype was seen only once. This chain links TRBV24-1 with TRBJ2-3; TRBD1 aligns across 7 bases. The CDR3 is made up of 13 amino acids. The V gene end was trimmed by 6 bases and the J gene end by 4 bases; junction bases not matched to a gene: 3. CDR1 and CDR2 from the germline V gene are KGHDR and SFDVKD. This chain's CDR3 is CATSKQGPDTQYF. The CDR3 DNA reads TGTGCCACCAGTAAACAGGGGCCAGATACGCAGTATTTT.

This clonotype was observed a handful of times. The chain combines TRBV5-1 with TRBJ1-1, with D unresolved. The ends were cut back, 0 bases at V and 4 bases at J, with 10 bases in the middle. Germline V gene lookup returns CDR1 SGHRS and CDR2 YFSETQ. CDR3 length: 14 amino acids. This CDR3 is CASSLGQIPTEAFF. The CDR3 DNA reads as TGCGCCAGCAGCTTGGGCCAGATACCCACTGAAGCTTTCTTT. The full variable domain, its missing parts supplied by reference TRBV5-1 and TRBJ1-1, is KAGVTQTPRYLIKTRGQQVTLSCSPISGHRSVSWYQQTPGQGLQFLFEYFSETQRNKGNFPGRFSGRQFSNSRSEMNVSTLELGDSALYLCASSLGQIPTEAFFGQGTRLTVV.

The chain joins TRBV7-2 to TRBJ1-5; D gene uncertain. V lost 2 bases, J lost 0 bases, and 5 bases lay in between. Germline CDR1 is SGHTA and CDR2 is FQGNSA. This CDR3 has 14 amino acids. This CDR3 reads CASSLLYSNQPQHF. The CDR3 region has the DNA TGTGCCAGCAGCTTACTATATAGCAATCAGCCCCAGCATTTT. The whole variable domain, filled in from reference TRBV7-2 and TRBJ1-5, reads GAGVSQSPSNKVTEKGKDVELRCDPISGHTALYWYRQSLGQGLEFLIYFQGNSAPDKSGLPSDRFSAERTGGSVSTLTIQRTQQEDSAVYLCASSLLYSNQPQHFGDGTRLSIL.

This clonotype was found a few times. The chain employs TRBV4-2 and TRBJ2-2, with D possibly matching TRBD2 (6 bases). The CDR3 covers 17 residues. V lost 1 base to trimming and J lost 6 bases, with 18 bases between them. From germline, CDR1 is LGHNA and CDR2 YNFKEQ. CDR3 residues: CASSQVEGEENPGELFF. The CDR3 nucleotides are TGTGCCAGCAGCCAAGTGGAAGGGGAGGAGAATCCCGGGGAGCTGTTTTTT.

The chain employs TRBV5-1 and TRBJ2-3; no reliable D call. CDR3 size: 15 residues. Looked up from germline, CDR1 is SGHRS and CDR2 is YFSETQ. The V end was cut by 0 bases, the J end by 0 bases, with 8 bases between. The CDR3 is CASSLEASSTDTQYF. In nucleotides, the CDR3 is TGCGCCAGCAGCTTGGAGGCCTCTAGCACAGATACGCAGTATTTT. Combining the CDR3 with reference TRBV5-1 and TRBJ2-3 gives the whole variable domain KAGVTQTPRYLIKTRGQQVTLSCSPISGHRSVSWYQQTPGQGLQFLFEYFSETQRNKGNFPGRFSGRQFSNSRSEMNVSTLELGDSALYLCASSLEASSTDTQYFGPGTRLTVL.

This clonotype was found a few times. The chain employs TRBV20-1 and TRBJ2-7; D ambiguous. The CDR3 has 13 amino acids. Germline CDR1 and CDR2: DFQATT and SNEGSKA (reference sequence). Trimming cost V 7 bases and J 3 bases, with 16 bases left between them. The CDR3 region is CSVRAVADYEQYF. Here the CDR3 DNA reads TGCAGTGTCCGGGCCGTGGCAGACTACGAGCAGTACTTC.